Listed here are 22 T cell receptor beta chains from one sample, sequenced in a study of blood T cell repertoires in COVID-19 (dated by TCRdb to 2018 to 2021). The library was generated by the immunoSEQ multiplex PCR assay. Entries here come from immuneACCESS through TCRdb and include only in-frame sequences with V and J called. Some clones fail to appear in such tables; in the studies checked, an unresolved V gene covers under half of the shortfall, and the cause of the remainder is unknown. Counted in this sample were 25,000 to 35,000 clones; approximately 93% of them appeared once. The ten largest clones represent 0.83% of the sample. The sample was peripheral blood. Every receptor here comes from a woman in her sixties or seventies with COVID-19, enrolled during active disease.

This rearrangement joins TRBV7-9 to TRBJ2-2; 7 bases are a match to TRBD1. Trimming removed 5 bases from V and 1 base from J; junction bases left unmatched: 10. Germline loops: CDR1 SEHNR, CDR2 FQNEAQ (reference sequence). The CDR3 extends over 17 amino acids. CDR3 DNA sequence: TGTGCCAGCAGCCAAAATTGGGACAGTCGGAACACCGGGGAGCTGTTTTTT. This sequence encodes CASSQNWDSRNTGELFF.

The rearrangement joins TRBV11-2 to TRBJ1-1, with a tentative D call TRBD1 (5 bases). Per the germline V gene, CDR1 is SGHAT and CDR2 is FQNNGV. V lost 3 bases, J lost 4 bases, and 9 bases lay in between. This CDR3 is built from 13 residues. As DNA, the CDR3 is TGTGCCAGCAGCTTTTGGAGGGGCACTGAAGCTTTCTTT. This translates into CASSFWRGTEAFF.

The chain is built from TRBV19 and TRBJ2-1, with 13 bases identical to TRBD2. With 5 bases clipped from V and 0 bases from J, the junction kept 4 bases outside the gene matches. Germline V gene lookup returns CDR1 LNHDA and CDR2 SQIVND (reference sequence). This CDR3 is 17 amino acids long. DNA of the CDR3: TGTGCCAGTAGTCCGACTAGCGGGAGGATCTCCTACAATGAGCAGTTCTTC. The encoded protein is CASSPTSGRISYNEQFF.

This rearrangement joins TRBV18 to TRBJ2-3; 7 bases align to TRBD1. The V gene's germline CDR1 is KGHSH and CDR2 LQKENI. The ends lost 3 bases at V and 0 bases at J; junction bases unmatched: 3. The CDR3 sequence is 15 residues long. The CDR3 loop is CASSPRQGSTDTQYF. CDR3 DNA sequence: TGTGCCAGCTCACCTCGACAGGGTAGCACAGATACGCAGTATTTT.

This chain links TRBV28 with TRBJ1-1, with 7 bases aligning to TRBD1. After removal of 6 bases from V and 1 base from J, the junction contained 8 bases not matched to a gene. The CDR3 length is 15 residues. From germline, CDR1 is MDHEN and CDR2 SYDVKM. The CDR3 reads CASSPDRVGNTEAFF. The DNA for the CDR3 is TGTGCCAGCAGCCCCGACAGGGTGGGGAACACTGAAGCTTTCTTT.

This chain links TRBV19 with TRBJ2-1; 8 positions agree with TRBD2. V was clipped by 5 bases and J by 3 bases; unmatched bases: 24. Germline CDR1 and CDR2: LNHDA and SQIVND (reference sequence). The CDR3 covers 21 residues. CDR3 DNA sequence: TGTGCCAGTAGTTCCCAGGGGAGCGGGAGTAGCTCCTCGAGTATCTACAATGAGCAGTTCTTC. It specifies CASSSQGSGSSSSSIYNEQFF.

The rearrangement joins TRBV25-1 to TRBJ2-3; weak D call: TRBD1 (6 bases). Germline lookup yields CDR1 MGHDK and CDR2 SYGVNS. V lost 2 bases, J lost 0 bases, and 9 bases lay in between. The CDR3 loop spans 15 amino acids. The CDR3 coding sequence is TGTGCCAGCAGTGAAATCCAGGGGAGCACAGATACGCAGTATTTT. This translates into CASSEIQGSTDTQYF. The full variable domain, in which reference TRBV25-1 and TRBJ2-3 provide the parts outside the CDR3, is EADIYQTPRYLVIGTGKKITLECSQTMGHDKMYWYQQDPGMELHLIHYSYGVNSTEKGDLSSESTVSRIRTEHFPLTLESARPSHTSQYLCASSEIQGSTDTQYFGPGTRLTVL.

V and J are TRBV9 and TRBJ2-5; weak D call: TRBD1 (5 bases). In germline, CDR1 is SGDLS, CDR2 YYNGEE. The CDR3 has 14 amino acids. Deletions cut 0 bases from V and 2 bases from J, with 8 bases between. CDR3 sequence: CASSVDRWQETQYF. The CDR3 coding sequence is TGTGCCAGCAGCGTAGACAGGTGGCAAGAGACCCAGTACTTC.

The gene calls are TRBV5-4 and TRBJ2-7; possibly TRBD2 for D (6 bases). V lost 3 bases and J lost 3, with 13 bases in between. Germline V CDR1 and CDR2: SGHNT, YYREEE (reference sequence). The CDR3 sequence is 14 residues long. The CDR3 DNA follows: TGTGCCAGCAGCTCCGGGACTCTCGGCTACGAGCAGTACTTC. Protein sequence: CASSSGTLGYEQYF.

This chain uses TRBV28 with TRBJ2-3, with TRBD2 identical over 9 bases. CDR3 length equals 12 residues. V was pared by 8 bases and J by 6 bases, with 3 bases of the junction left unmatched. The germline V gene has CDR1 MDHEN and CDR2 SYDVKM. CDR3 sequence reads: CASGLATDTQYF. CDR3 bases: TGTGCCAGCGGACTAGCGACGGATACGCAGTATTTT. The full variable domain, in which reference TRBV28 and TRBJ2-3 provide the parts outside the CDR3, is DVKVTQSSRYLVKRTGEKVFLECVQDMDHENMFWYRQDPGLGLRLIYFSYDVKMKEKGDIPEGYSVSREKKERFSLILESASTNQTSMYLCASGLATDTQYFGPGTRLTVL.

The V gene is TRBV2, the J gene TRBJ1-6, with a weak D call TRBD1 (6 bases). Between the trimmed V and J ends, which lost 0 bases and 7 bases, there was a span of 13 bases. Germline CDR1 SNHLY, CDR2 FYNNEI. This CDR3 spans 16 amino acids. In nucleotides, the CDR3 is TGTGCCAGCAGTGAAGCGGGCAGGGGTTTCAATTCACCCCTCCACTTT. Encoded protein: CASSEAGRGFNSPLHF.

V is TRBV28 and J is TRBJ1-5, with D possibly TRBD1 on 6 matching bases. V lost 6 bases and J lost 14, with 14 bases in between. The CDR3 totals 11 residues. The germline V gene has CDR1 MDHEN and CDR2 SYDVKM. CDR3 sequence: CASRLTGMEHF. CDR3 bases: TGTGCCAGCAGACTAACAGGGATGGAGCATTTT. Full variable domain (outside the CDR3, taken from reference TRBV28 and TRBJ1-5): DVKVTQSSRYLVKRTGEKVFLECVQDMDHENMFWYRQDPGLGLRLIYFSYDVKMKEKGDIPEGYSVSREKKERFSLILESASTNQTSMYLCASRLTGMEHFGDGTRLSIL.

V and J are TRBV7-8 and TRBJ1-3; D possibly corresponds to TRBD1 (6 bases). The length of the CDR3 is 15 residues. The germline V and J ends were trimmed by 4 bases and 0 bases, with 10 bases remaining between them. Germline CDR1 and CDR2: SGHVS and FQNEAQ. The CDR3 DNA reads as TGTGCCAGCAGCTCGGGGACAACCTCTGGAAACACCATATATTTT. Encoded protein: CASSSGTTSGNTIYF. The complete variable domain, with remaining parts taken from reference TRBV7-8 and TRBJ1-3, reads GAGVSQSPRYKVAKRGQDVALRCDPISGHVSLFWYQQALGQGPEFLTYFQNEAQLDKSGLPSDRFFAERPEGSVSTLKIQRTQQEDSAVYLCASSSGTTSGNTIYFGEGSWLTVV.

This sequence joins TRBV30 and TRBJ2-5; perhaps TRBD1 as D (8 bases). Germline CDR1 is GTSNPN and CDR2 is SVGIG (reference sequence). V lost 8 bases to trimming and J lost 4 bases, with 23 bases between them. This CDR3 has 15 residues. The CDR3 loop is CAGGRAGGFGETQYF. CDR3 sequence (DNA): TGTGCCGGAGGGAGGGCAGGGGGCTTTGGAGAGACCCAGTACTTC.

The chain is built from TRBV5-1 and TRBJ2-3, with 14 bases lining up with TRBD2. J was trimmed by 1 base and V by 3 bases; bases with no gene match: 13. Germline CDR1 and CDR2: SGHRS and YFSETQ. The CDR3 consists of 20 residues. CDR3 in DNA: TGCGCCAGCAGCTCTACCGGGACTAGCGGGAGCACACCAGGCACAGATACGCAGTATTTT. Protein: CASSSTGTSGSTPGTDTQYF.

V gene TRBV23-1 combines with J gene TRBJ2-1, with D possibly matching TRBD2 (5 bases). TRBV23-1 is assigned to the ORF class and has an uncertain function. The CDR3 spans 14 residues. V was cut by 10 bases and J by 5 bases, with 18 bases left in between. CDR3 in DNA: TGCGCCACTCCGCCCAAGCGGTCCCACAATGAGCAGTTCTTC. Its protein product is CATPPKRSHNEQFF.

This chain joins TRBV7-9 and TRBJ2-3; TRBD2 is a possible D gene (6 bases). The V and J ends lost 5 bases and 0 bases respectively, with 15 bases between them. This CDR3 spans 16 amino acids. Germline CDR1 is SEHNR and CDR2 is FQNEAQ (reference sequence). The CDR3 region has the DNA TGTGCCAGCAGCCAAAAAACTAGCAGAAGCACAGATACGCAGTATTTT. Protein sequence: CASSQKTSRSTDTQYF.

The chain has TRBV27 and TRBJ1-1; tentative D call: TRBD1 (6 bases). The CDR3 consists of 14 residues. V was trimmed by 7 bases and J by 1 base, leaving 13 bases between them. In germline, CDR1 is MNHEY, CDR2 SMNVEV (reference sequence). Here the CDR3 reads CASIAQGTNTEAFF. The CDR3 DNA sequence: TGTGCCAGCATCGCACAGGGAACGAACACTGAAGCTTTCTTT.

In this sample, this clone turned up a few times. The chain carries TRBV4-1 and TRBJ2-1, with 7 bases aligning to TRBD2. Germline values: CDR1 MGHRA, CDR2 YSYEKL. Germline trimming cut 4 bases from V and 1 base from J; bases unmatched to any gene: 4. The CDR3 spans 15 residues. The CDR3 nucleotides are TGCGCCAGCAGCCGGGGTAGCGGGTCCTACAATGAGCAGTTCTTC. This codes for CASSRGSGSYNEQFF.

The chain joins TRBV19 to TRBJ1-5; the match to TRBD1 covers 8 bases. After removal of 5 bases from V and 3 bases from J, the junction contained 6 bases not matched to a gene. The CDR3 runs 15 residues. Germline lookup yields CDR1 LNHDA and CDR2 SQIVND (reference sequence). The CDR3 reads CASSRDRPLNQPQHF. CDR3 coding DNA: TGTGCCAGTAGTCGGGACAGGCCTCTCAATCAGCCCCAGCATTTT. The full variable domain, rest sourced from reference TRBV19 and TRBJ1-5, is DGGITQSPKYLFRKEGQNVTLSCEQNLNHDAMYWYRQDPGQGLRLIYYSQIVNDFQKGDIAEGYSVSREKKESFPLTVTSAQKNPTAFYLCASSRDRPLNQPQHFGDGTRLSIL.

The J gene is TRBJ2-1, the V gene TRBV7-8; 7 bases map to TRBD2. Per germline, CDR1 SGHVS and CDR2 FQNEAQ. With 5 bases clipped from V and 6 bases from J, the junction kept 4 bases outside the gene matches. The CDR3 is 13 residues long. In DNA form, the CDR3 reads TGTGCCAGCAGCCACGGGACTATCAATGAGCAGTTCTTC. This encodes CASSHGTINEQFF.

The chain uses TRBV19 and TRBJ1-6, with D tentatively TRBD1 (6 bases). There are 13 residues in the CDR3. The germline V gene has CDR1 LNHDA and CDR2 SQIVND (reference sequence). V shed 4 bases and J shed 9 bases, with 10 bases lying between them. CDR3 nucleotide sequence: TGTGCCAGTAGTACCACAGGGAGTTCACCCCTCCACTTT. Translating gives CASSTTGSSPLHF.